This T cell receptor beta chain derives from a study of blood T cell repertoires in COVID-19. This CDR3 is built from 14 residues. V trimming: 7 bases; J trimming: 4 bases; junction bases outside the gene matches: 6. Germline CDR1 LNHDA, CDR2 SQIVND (reference sequence). Sequencing used immunoSEQ multiplex PCR; TCRdb keeps in-frame clones, though not all of them. Of about 200,000 clones listed, around 90% are singletons. The TCR sequence derives from a man between 60 and 70 years old who had recovered from COVID-19. The chain recombines TRBV19 with TRBJ2-5; 10 bases align to TRBD2. Sample: peripheral blood. CDR3 bases: TGTGCCAGTAACCTAGCGGGAGCCCCAGAGACCCAGTACTTC. Translation gives CASNLAGAPETQYF.